This T cell receptor beta chain was documented in a study of early T cells in non-severe SARS-CoV-2 infection (dated by TCRdb to about 2021). Regarding the research as a whole: Because TCR sequencing relied on bulk RNA taken from unsorted whole blood, pairing of alpha and beta chains was not possible.

The germline V gene (reference sequence) yields SEHNR for CDR1 and FQNEAQ for CDR2. From the cysteine up to the phenylalanine, the CDR3 has a length of 13 residues. Only the CDR3 region is kept as DNA, spanning 39 bases read in frame from base 1. Trimming removed 3 bases from V and 7 bases from J, leaving 11 bases between the germline ends. The investigation overall reported the following: VDJdb matching was skewed toward anti-spike CD8 responses and likely underestimated virus-specific expansions by missing private and CD4 specificities.

The sample holds a few counts of this clonotype. Its specific antigen is unknown. Base qualities were left out, and no much larger clone turns up one base away. A case-control design nested within a healthcare worker cohort in London, UK, was used, with weekly nasopharyngeal swab PCR tests and blood sampling performed. Healthcare workers were recruited during the week of the UK lockdown, between 23 and 31 March 2020, and followed weekly for up to roughly 15 weeks. Receptor amplification or capture employed 5' RACE. Sequencing instrument: NextSeq 500. In the TCR library protocol, unique molecular identifiers were attached to individual cDNA molecules to correct for PCR bias and sequencing error. TCR alpha and beta chains were both sequenced, and the abundances of alpha and beta sequences in each sample were closely correlated with each other. In the authors' own workflow: Decombinator V4 was used to annotate the V gene, J gene and CDR3 of the TCR sequences. TCRs were defined as expanded if a significant change between any two time points was detected under a Poisson model with p below 0.0001. TCR abundances were normalised to the total number of TCRs sequenced in each sample and reported as counts per million. TRAV1-2 paired with TRAJ12, TRAJ20 or TRAJ33 defined MAIT TCRs, while TRAV10 paired with TRAJ18 defined iNKT TCRs. VDJdb, accessed on 1 November 2021, was searched for TCRs annotated for CMV, EBV and SARS-CoV-2, and TCRs annotated for more than one antigen were excluded. The public reads were run again by TCRdb, first through fastp at Q25 and then through MiXCR, and only productive beta chains were kept. CDR3 protein duplicates are merged, each entry listing the most common genes and DNA. The V and J calls and clone size come from TCRdb's table, not from the authors' own analysis. The sample contains tens of thousands of distinct CDR3 sequences, around 21% of them found a single time. More than 15% of the sample lies in the top ten.

The sequencing here drew on whole blood, taken at baseline. This clonotype originated in an adult who was a healthcare worker with PCR-confirmed SARS-CoV-2 infection or an uninfected control (not recorded which). The chain is made from TRBV7-9 and TRBJ2-3; the D gene is perhaps TRBD2, from 6 matching bases. The DNA sequence follows: TGTGCCAGCAGCTTTCCGGGACTCTATACGCAGTATTTT. This encodes CASSFPGLYTQYF.